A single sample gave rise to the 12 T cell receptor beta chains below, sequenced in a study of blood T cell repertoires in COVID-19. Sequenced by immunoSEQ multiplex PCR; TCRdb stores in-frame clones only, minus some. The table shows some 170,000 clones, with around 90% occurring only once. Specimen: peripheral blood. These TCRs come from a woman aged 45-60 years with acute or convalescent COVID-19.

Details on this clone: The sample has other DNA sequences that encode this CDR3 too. The CDR3 spells CASSYEGAGTGELFF. The CDR3 region has the DNA TGTGCCAGCAGTTACGAGGGGGCGGGCACCGGGGAGCTGTTTTTT. The rearrangement joins TRBV6-2 or TRBV6-3 to TRBJ2-2, with 7 bases aligning to TRBD1. V lost 2 bases, J lost 4 bases, and 4 bases stayed unmatched. The germline V gene encodes CDR1 MNHEY and CDR2 SVGEGT. The CDR3 runs to 15 residues.

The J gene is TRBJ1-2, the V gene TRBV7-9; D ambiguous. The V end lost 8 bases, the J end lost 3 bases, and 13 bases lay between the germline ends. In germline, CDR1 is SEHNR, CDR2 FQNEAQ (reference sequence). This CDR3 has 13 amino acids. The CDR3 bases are TGTGCCAGCGCCGGGAGTGGTGACTATGGCTACACCTTC. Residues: CASAGSGDYGYTF.

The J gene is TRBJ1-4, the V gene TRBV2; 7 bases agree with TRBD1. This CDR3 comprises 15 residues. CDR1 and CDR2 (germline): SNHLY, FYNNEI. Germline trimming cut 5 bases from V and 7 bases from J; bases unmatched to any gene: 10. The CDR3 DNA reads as TGTGCCAGCAGTTTGGGACAGACACTCGGTGAAAAACTGTTTTTT. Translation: CASSLGQTLGEKLFF.

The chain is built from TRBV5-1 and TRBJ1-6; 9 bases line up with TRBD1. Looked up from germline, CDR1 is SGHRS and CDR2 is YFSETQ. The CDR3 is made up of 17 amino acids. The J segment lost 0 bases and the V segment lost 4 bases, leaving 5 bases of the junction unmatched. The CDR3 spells CASSMTGGSSYNSPLHF. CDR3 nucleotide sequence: TGCGCCAGCAGCATGACAGGGGGGAGCTCCTATAATTCACCCCTCCACTTT. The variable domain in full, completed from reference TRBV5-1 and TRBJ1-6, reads KAGVTQTPRYLIKTRGQQVTLSCSPISGHRSVSWYQQTPGQGLQFLFEYFSETQRNKGNFPGRFSGRQFSNSRSEMNVSTLELGDSALYLCASSMTGGSSYNSPLHFGNGTRLTVT.

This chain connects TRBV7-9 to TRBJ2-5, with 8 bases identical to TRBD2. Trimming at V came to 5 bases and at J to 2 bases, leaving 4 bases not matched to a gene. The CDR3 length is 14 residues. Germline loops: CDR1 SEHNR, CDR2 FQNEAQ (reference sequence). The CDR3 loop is CASSAIAGQETQYF. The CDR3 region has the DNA TGTGCCAGCAGCGCCATAGCGGGGCAAGAGACCCAGTACTTC.

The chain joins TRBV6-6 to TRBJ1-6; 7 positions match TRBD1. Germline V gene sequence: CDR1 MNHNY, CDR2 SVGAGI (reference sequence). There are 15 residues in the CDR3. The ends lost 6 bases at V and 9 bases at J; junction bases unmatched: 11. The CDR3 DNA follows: TGTGCCAGCAGCGGACAGGCCATACGGGTTTCACCCCTCCACTTT. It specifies CASSGQAIRVSPLHF.

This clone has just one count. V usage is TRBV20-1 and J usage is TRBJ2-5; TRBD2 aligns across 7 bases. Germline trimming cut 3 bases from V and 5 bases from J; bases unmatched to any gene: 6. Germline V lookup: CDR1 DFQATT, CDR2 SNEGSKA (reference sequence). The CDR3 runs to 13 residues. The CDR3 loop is CSASRGGSETQYF. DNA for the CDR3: TGCAGTGCTAGTAGGGGCGGGAGTGAGACCCAGTACTTC.

CDR3 nucleotide sequence: TGTGCCAGCACCCTGGGGGGGTCTTGGACAGATACGCAGTATTTT. Translation gives CASTLGGSWTDTQYF. This chain links TRBV27 with TRBJ2-3; 7 nucleotides agree with TRBD2. CDR1 and CDR2 from the germline V gene are MNHEY and SMNVEV (reference sequence). The ends lost 7 bases at V and 3 bases at J; junction bases unmatched: 10. The CDR3 runs to 15 residues.

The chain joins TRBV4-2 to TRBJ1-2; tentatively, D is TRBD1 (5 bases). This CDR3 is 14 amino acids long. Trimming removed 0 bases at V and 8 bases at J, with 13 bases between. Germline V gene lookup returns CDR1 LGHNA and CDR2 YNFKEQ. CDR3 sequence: CASSQEGGVLGYTF. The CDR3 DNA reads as TGTGCCAGCAGCCAAGAGGGAGGGGTACTAGGCTACACCTTC.

CDR3 sequence: CASSPDGKQGYGYTF. The CDR3 DNA reads TGTGCCAGCTCACCTGACGGCAAGCAGGGCTATGGCTACACCTTC. The J gene is TRBJ1-2, the V gene TRBV18, with D possibly being TRBD1 (5 bases). This CDR3 is 15 amino acids long. Germline values: CDR1 KGHSH, CDR2 LQKENI. The V gene lost 3 bases and the J gene lost 4 bases, with 15 bases spanning the gap.

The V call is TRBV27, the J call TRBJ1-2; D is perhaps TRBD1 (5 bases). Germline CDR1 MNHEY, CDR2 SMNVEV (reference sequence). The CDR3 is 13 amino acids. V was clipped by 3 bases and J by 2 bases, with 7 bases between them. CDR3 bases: TGTGCCAGCAGTTTGGCAGGGAACTATGGCTACACCTTC. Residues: CASSLAGNYGYTF.

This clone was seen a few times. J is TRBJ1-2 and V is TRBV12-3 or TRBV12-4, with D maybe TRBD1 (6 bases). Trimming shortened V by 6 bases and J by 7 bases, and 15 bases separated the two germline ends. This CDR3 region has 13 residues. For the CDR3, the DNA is TGTGCCAGCAGGACACAGGGCCCCCTTGGCTACACCTTC. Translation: CASRTQGPLGYTF.